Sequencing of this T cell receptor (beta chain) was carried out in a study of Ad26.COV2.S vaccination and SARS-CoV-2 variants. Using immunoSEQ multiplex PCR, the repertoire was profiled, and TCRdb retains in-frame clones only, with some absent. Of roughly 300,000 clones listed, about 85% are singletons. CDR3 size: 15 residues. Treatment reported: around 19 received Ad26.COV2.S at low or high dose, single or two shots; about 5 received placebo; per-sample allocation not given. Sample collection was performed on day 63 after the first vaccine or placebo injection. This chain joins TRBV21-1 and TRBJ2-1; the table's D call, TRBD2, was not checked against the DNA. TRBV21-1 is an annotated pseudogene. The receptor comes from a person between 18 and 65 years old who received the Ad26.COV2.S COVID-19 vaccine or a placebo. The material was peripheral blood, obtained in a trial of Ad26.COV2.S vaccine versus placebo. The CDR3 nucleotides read TGTGCCAGCAGCGCCATAGCGTGGGAAGACAATGAGCAGTTCTTC. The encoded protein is CASSAIAWEDNEQFF.